A single TCR beta chain is shown here with its context. TCRdb reworked the 5' RACE reads into one entry per CDR3 protein, no DNA. Its listing shows around 370,000 distinct CDR3 sequences. The sample comes from a study of monozygotic twins with inflammatory bowel disease. The CDR3 has 18 residues. CDR1 and CDR2 from the germline V gene are SGHAT and FQDESV (reference sequence). The source of this sequence is a human donor with ulcerative colitis or Crohn's disease, or a healthy co-twin of an affected twin (not recorded which). The sequencing sample was made of blood. This chain uses TRBV11-1 with TRBJ1-3; TCRdb outputs TRBD1, but without DNA this stays unchecked. The CDR3 loop is CASSFAPKKGFSGNTIYF.